This T cell receptor beta chain was recovered during a study of blood T cell repertoires in COVID-19. Study in general: PBMCs, B-cell-depleted T cells, or T cells were the source of the cDNA or gDNA that made up the material.

Trimming took off 2 bases at V and 1 base at J, with 9 bases between the two ends. The CDR3 is made up of 15 amino acids. Germline assignment: CDR1 SEHNR and CDR2 FQNEAQ (reference sequence). Original data processing: Estimates of nucleated cell counts were drawn from the amplification of reference gene primers. Libraries were prepared by immunoSEQ multiplex PCR; TCRdb keeps only in-frame clonotypes and omits some of them. That table furnishes V, J and clone size, whereas the DNA furnished D and trimming. The data show about 170,000 clones, 65% to 80% seen once. Clinical history as reported by participants underpinned cohort assignment.

The chain employs TRBV7-9 and TRBJ1-3; the D gene is possibly TRBD1 (5 bases). This sequence originates from a woman between 70 and 85 years old in a cohort exposed to, infected with or recovered from COVID-19 (not recorded which). Sample: PBMCs or T cells enriched from blood (not recorded which). Written as DNA, the CDR3 is TGTGCCAGCAGCTTAAAGGGGTTATCTGGAAACACCATATATTTT. Translating it yields CASSLKGLSGNTIYF.